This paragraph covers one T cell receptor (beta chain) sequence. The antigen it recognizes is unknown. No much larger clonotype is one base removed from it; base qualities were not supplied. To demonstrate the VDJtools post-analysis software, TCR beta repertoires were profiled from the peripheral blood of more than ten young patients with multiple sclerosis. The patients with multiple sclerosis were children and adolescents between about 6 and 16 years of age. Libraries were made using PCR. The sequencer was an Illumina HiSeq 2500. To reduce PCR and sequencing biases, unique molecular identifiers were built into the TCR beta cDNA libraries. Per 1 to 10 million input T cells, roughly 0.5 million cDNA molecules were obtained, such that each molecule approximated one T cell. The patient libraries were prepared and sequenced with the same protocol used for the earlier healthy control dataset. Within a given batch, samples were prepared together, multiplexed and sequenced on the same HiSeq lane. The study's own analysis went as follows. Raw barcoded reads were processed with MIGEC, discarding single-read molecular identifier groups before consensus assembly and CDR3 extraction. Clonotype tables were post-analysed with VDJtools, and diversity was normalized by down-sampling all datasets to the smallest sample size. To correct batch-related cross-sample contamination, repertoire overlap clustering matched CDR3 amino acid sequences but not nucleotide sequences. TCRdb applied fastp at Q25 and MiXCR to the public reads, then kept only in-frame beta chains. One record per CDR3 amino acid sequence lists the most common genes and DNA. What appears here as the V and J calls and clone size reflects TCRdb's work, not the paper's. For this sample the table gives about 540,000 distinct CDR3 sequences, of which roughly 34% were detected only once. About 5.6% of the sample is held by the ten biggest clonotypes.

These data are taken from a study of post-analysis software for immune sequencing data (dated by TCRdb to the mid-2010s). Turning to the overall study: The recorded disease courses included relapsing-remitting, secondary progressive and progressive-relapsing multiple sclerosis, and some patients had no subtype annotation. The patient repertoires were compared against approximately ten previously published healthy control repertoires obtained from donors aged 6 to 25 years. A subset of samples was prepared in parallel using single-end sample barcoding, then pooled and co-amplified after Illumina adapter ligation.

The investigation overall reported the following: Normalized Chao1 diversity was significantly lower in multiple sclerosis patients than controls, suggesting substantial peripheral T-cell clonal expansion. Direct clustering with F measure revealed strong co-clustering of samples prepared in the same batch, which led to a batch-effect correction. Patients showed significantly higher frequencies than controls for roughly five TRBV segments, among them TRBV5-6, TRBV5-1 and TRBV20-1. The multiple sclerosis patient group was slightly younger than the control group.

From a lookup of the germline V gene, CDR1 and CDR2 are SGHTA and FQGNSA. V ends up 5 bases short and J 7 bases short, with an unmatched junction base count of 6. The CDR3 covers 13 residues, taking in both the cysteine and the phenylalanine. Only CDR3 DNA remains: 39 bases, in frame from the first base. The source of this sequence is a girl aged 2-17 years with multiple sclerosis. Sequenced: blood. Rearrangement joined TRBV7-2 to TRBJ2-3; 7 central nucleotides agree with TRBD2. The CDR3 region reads CASSARLAYTQYF. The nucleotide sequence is TGTGCCAGCAGCGCTAGACTAGCCTATACGCAGTATTTT.